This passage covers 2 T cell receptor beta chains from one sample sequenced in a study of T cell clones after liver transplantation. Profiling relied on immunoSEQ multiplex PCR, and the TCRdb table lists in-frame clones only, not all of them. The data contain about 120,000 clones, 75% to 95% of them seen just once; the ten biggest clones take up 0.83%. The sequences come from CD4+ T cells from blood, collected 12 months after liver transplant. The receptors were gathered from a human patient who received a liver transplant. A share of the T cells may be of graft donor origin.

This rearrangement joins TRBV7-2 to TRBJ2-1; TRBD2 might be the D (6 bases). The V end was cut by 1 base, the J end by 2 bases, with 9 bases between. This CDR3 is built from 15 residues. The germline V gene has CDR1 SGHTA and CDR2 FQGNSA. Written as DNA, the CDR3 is TGTGCCAGCAGCTTAGAATTAGCGGCCTACAATGAGCAGTTCTTC. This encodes CASSLELAAYNEQFF.

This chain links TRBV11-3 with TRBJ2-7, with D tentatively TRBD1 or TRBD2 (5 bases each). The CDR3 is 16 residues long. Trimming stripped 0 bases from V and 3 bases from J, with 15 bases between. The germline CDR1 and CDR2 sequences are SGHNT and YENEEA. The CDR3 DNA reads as TGTGCCAGCAGCTTAGATTTGGGCACGGGGCTCTACGAGCAGTACTTC. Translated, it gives CASSLDLGTGLYEQYF.